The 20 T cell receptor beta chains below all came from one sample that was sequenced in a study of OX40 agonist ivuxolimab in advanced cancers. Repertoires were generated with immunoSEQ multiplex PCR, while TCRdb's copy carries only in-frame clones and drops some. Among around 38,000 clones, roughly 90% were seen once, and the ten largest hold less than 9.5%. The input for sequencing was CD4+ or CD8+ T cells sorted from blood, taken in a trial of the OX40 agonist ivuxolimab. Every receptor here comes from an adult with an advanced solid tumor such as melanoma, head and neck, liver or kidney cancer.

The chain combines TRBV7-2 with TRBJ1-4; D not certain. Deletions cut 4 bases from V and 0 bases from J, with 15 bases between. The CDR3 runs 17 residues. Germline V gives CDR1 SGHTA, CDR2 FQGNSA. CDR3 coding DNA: TGTGCCAGCAGCTCCTCGACCCCGCGGACAACTAATGAAAAACTGTTTTTT. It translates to CASSSSTPRTTNEKLFF. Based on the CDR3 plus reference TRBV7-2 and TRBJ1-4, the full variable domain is GAGVSQSPSNKVTEKGKDVELRCDPISGHTALYWYRQSLGQGLEFLIYFQGNSAPDKSGLPSDRFSAERTGGSVSTLTIQRTQQEDSAVYLCASSSSTPRTTNEKLFFGSGTQLSVL.

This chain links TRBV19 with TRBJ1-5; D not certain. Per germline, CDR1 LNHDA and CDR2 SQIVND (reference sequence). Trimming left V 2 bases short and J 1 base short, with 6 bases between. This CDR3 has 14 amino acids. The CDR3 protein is CASSIFGSNQPQHF. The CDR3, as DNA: TGTGCCAGTAGTATATTTGGCAGCAATCAGCCCCAGCATTTT.

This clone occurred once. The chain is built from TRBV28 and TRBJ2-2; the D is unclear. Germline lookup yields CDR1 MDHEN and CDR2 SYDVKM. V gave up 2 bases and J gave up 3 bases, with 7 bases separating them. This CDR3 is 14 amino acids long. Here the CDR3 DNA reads TGTGCCAGCAGTTTACGCGCTCACACCGGGGAGCTGTTTTTT. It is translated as CASSLRAHTGELFF. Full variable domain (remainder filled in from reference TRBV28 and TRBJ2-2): DVKVTQSSRYLVKRTGEKVFLECVQDMDHENMFWYRQDPGLGLRLIYFSYDVKMKEKGDIPEGYSVSREKKERFSLILESASTNQTSMYLCASSLRAHTGELFFGEGSRLTVL.

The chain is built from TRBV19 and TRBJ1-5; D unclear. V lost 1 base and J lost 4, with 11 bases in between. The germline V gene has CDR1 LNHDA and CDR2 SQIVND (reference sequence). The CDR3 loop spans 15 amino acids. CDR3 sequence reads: CASSIGGLTNQPQHF. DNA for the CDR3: TGTGCCAGTAGTATAGGAGGGTTAACGAATCAGCCCCAGCATTTT. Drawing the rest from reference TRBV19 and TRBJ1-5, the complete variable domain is DGGITQSPKYLFRKEGQNVTLSCEQNLNHDAMYWYRQDPGQGLRLIYYSQIVNDFQKGDIAEGYSVSREKKESFPLTVTSAQKNPTAFYLCASSIGGLTNQPQHFGDGTRLSIL.

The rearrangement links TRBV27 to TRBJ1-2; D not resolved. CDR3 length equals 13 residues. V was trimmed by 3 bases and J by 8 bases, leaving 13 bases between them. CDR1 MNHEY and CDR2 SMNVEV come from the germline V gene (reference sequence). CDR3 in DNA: TGTGCCAGCAGTTTGGCGTACCAGAGCGGCTACACCTTC. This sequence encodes CASSLAYQSGYTF.

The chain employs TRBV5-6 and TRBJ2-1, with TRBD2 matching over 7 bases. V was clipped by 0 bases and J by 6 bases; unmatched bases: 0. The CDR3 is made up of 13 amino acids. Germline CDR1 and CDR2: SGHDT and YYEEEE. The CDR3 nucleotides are TGTGCCAGCAGCTTGGGGACTAGCAATGAGCAGTTCTTC. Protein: CASSLGTSNEQFF. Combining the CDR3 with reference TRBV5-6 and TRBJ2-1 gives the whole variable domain DAGVTQSPTHLIKTRGQQVTLRCSPKSGHDTVSWYQQALGQGPQFIFQYYEEEERQRGNFPDRFSGHQFPNYSSELNVNALLLGDSALYLCASSLGTSNEQFFGPGTRLTVL.

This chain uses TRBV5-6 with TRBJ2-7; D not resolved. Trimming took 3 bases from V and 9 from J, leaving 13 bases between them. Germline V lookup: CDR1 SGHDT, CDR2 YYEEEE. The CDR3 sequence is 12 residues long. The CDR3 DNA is TGTGCCAGCAGCTCCTTTTCAAATCCGCAGTACGTC. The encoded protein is CASSSFSNPQYV.

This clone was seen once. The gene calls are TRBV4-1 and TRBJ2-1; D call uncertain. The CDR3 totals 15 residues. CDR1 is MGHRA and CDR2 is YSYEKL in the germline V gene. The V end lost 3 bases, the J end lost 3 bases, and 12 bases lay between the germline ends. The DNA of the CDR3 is TGCGCCAGCAGCCAGTCATTAGCCTACTACAATGAGCAGTTCTTC. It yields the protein CASSQSLAYYNEQFF.

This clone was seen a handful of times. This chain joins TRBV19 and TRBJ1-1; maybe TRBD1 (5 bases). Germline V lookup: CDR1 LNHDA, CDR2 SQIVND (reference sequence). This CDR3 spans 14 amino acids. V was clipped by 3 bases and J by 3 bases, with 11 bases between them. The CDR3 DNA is TGTGCCAGTAGTATCGGGGGAGGGGACACTGAAGCTTTCTTT. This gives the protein CASSIGGGDTEAFF.

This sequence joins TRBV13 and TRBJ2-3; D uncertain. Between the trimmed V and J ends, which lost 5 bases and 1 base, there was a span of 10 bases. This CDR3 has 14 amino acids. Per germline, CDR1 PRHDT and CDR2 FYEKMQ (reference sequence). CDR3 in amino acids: CASSLGRGTDTQYF. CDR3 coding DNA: TGTGCCAGCAGCCTCGGACGGGGCACAGATACGCAGTATTTT.

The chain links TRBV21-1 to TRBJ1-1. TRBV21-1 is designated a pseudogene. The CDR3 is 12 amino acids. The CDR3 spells CASHGTSLGAFF. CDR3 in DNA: TGTGCCAGCCACGGGACGAGCCTCGGAGCTTTCTTT.

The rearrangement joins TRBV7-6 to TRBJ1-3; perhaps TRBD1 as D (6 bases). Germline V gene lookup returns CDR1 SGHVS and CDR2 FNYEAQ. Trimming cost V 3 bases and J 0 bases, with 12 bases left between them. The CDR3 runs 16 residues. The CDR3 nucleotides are TGTGCCAGCAGCTTTAGACAGGAAGACTCTGGAAACACCATATATTTT. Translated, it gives CASSFRQEDSGNTIYF.

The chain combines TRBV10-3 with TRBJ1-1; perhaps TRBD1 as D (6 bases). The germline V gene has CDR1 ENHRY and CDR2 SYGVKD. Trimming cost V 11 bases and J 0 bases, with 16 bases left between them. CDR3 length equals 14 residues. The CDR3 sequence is CAVGGTGMNTEAFF. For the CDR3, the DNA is TGTGCCGTAGGGGGAACAGGCATGAACACTGAAGCTTTCTTT.

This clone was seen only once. The CDR3, as DNA: TGTGCCAGCAGCTTAGGGAACACTGAAGCTTTCTTT. It codes for CASSLGNTEAFF. This sequence joins TRBV13 and TRBJ1-1; D is unresolved. The CDR3 has 12 amino acids. The germline CDR1 and CDR2 sequences are PRHDT and FYEKMQ (reference sequence). V gave up 0 bases and J gave up 1 base, with 0 bases separating them.

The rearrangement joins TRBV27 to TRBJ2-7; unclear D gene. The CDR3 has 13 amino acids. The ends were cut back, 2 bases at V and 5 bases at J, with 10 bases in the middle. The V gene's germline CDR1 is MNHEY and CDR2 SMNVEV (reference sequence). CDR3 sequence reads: CASSLLPAHEQYF. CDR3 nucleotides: TGTGCCAGCAGTTTACTCCCGGCGCACGAGCAGTACTTC.

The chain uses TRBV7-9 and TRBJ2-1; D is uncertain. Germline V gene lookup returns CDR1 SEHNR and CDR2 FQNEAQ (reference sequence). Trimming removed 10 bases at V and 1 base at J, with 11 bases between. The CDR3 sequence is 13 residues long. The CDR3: CAIQERSYNEQFF. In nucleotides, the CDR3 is TGTGCCATCCAGGAGAGGTCCTACAATGAGCAGTTCTTC. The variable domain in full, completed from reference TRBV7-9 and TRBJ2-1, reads DTGVSQNPRHKITKRGQNVTFRCDPISEHNRLYWYRQTLGQGPEFLTYFQNEAQLEKSRLLSDRFSAERPKGSFSTLEIQRTEQGDSAMYLCAIQERSYNEQFFGPGTRLTVL.

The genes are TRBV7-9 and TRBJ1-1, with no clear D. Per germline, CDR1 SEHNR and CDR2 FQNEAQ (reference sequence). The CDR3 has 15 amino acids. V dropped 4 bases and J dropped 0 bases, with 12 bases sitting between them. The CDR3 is CASSSPGTMNTEAFF. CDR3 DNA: TGTGCCAGCAGCTCCCCAGGTACGATGAACACTGAAGCTTTCTTT.

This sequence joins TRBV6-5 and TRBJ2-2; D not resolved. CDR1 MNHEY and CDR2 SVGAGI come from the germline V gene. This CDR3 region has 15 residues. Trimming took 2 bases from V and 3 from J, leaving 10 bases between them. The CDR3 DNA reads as TGTGCCAGCAGTTACGGGCGTGAGTACACCGGGGAGCTGTTTTTT. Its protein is CASSYGREYTGELFF.

The CDR3 sequence: CASSLRTGYSNQPQHF. CDR3 DNA sequence: TGTGCCAGTAGTCTCAGGACAGGGTATAGCAATCAGCCCCAGCATTTT. This rearrangement joins TRBV19 to TRBJ1-5, with TRBD1 matching 8 bases. Germline lookup yields CDR1 LNHDA and CDR2 SQIVND (reference sequence). V lost 5 bases to trimming and J lost 0 bases; unmatched junction nucleotides: 6. The CDR3 is 16 amino acids.

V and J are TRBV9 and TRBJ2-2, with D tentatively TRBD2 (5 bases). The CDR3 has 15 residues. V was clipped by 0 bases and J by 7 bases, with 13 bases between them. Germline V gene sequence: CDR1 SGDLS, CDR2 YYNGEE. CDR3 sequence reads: CASSVGGSPGGELFF. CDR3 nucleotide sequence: TGTGCCAGCAGCGTAGGTGGGAGCCCCGGCGGGGAGCTGTTTTTT.